The source of this T cell receptor (beta chain) is a study of blood T cells in healthy people across ages. About the research overall: Every two T cells gave about one barcoded beta molecule via template switching.

Next came a second PCR, run for about 7 to 12 cycles, which used a sample-barcoded 5' primer along with a J-beta primer mix. The authors tagged each cDNA molecule using a template-switch adaptor with 12 random nucleotides. TCRdb passed the 5' RACE reads through MiXCR, listing each CDR3 protein once. The table shows 600,000 or so distinct CDR3 sequences, with about 28% occurring only once. Sample donors were healthy Caucasian individuals that came from Russia, aged roughly 6 to 100. There are 12 residues in the CDR3. The V gene end was trimmed by 6 bases and the J gene end by 11 bases; junction bases not matched to a gene: 12. The germline V gene encodes CDR1 DFQATT and CDR2 SNEGSKA (reference sequence).

The clonotype was recovered from a woman over 75 in good health. The chain is built from TRBV20-1 and TRBJ2-5, with TRBD2 identical over 7 bases. Sequenced: blood. CDR3: CSAMGLYNEQYF. CDR3 sequence (DNA): TGCAGTGCCATGGGACTATACAATGAGCAGTACTTC.